This T cell receptor beta chain was profiled in a study of blood T cell repertoires in COVID-19. The wider study: The cDNA or gDNA used as material had been derived from T cells, B-cell-depleted T cells, or PBMCs.

The CDR3 has 12 residues. V was pared by 6 bases and J by 8 bases, with 14 bases between. The germline V gene encodes CDR1 SQVTM and CDR2 ANQGSEA. The assay was immunoSEQ multiplex PCR, and TCRdb's table has in-frame clones only and misses some. The sample lists roughly 75,000 clones, about 89% seen once, with around 0.6% in the top ten. This rearrangement joins TRBV29-1 to TRBJ2-1, with a weak D call TRBD2 (6 bases). Sequences were obtained from peripheral blood. The sequence came from a man in his 60s with acute or convalescent COVID-19. The CDR3 bases are TGCAGCGTCCGGGACTCCAAACATGAGCAGTTCTTC. Translating it yields CSVRDSKHEQFF.